This T cell receptor (beta chain) derives from a study of control samples from healthy donors and cancer patients. Some clones are missing from TCRdb's copy, which holds only in-frame ones; the method was immunoSEQ multiplex PCR. The sample includes 100,000 to 150,000 clones, about nine tenths of them seen just once. Trimming took 6 bases from V and 9 from J, leaving 6 bases between them. The CDR3 extends over 10 amino acids. The sample consisted of blood. This clonotype was sampled from a man aged 18 to 29 in good health. The chain combines TRBV12-3 or TRBV12-4 with TRBJ1-3; no definite D call. The CDR3 is CASSRGTIYF. CDR3 bases: TGTGCCAGCAGCCGCGGCACCATATATTTT.